Listed below are T cell receptor beta chains from one sample, sequenced in a study of T-cell reconstitution after alpha-beta-depleted transplantation in children. From the PCR reads, TCRdb called clonotypes with MiXCR, one entry per CDR3 protein. The table records about 77,000 distinct CDR3 sequences, 18% of them present only once. The sample consisted of PBMCs, mostly from graft donor cells, taken 360 days after TCRalphabeta/CD19-depleted stem cell transplant. These receptors came from a male patient aged 2 to 9 who had a stem cell transplant for acute lymphoblastic leukemia, so the T cells may come from the graft donor. Both conserved end residues are part of each CDR3. The D gene is left open where the match is weak. The size field is filled for only some rows; it gives once, few, many or a size class.

>TRBV10-3|TRBJ2-7|many|-
CAISWAGDSYEQYF
TGTGCCATATCATGGGCAGGGGACTCCTACGAGCAGTACTTC
>TRBV7-9|TRBJ1-1|-|-
CASSLGSPRTEAFF
TGTGCCAGCAGCTTAGGATCCCCGCGGACTGAAGCTTTCTTT
>TRBV5-1|TRBJ2-3|-|-
CASSLETLSSTDTQYF
TGCGCCAGCAGCTTGGAGACTCTCTCTAGCACAGATACGCAGTATTTT
>TRBV2|TRBJ1-2|-|-
CASSDGGLAGYTF
TGTGCCAGCAGTGACGGGGGTCTCGCTGGCTACACCTTC
>TRBV7-8|TRBJ2-7|-|TRBD2
CASSLAGLAGGSSSYEQYF
TGTGCCAGCAGCTTAGCGGGACTAGCGGGAGGGTCTTCCTCCTACGAGCAGTACTTC
>TRBV20-1|TRBJ2-7|few|TRBD2
CSARKLVAGVHEQYF
TGCAGTGCTAGGAAGTTGGTAGCGGGAGTCCACGAGCAGTACTTC
>TRBV2|TRBJ2-7|-|TRBD2
CASSVRAGGRYEQYF
TGTGCCAGCAGCGTGAGAGCGGGAGGCAGGTACGAGCAGTACTTC
>TRBV27|TRBJ2-1|-|-
CASSLSGTALDEQFF
TGTGCCAGCAGTTTATCGGGGACGGCGCTCGATGAGCAGTTCTTC
>TRBV4-2|TRBJ2-7|-|-
CASSQGGSRVHEQYF
TGTGCCAGCAGCCAAGGGGGTAGCAGGGTACACGAGCAGTACTTC
>TRBV10-3|TRBJ2-1|many|TRBD2
CAISPRTSGYNEQFF
TGTGCCATCAGTCCGCGGACTAGCGGTTACAATGAGCAGTTCTTC
>TRBV7-8|TRBJ1-1|few|TRBD1
CASSSAGGWTEAFF
TGTGCCAGCAGCTCGGCAGGGGGTTGGACTGAAGCTTTCTTT
>TRBV6-5|TRBJ2-7|few|-
CASSSGSLGEQYF
TGTGCCAGCAGTTCGGGATCTCTCGGGGAGCAGTACTTC
>TRBV5-1|TRBJ2-2|-|-
CASSLQTGELFF
TGCGCCAGCAGCTTACAGACCGGGGAGCTGTTTTTT
>TRBV7-9|TRBJ2-1|few|-
CASSPSGAFYNEQFF
TGTGCCAGCAGCCCTTCCGGTGCTTTCTACAATGAGCAGTTCTTC
>TRBV5-6|TRBJ2-5|-|-
CASKRLIVETQYF
TGTGCCAGCAAAAGACTAATCGTGGAGACCCAGTACTTC
>TRBV18|TRBJ1-5|few|TRBD1
CASSPDRGNRGQPQHF
TGTGCCAGCTCACCAGACAGGGGAAATCGGGGTCAGCCCCAGCATTTT
>TRBV24-1|TRBJ2-2|few|TRBD2
CATSDRTSGKGTSGELFF
TGTGCCACCAGTGATAGAACTAGCGGGAAGGGGACATCCGGGGAGCTGTTTTTT
>TRBV12-3/TRBV12-4|TRBJ1-4|many|-
CASSPVGEKLFF
TGTGCCAGCAGCCCAGTGGGTGAAAAACTGTTTTTT
>TRBV7-9|TRBJ2-1|few|TRBD2
CASSLEAGGRNNEQFF
TGTGCCAGCAGCTTGGAAGCGGGAGGGCGTAACAATGAGCAGTTCTTC